These 19 T cell receptor beta chains came from one sample sequenced in a study of T cell changes during pregnancy in multiple sclerosis. Here immunoSEQ multiplex PCR was the method, and the copy in TCRdb shows in-frame clones only, minus some. The sample holds about 61,000 clones; more than 80% are singletons and the top ten take 0.7% to 0.9%. The source was peripheral blood, collected in the first trimester of pregnancy. These receptors all stem from a female donor in good health, enrolled as a control in a pregnancy study.

J is TRBJ2-7 and V is TRBV27; possibly TRBD1 for D (5 bases). Germline V CDR1 and CDR2: MNHEY, SMNVEV (reference sequence). Trimming took 5 bases from V and 3 from J, leaving 11 bases between them. The CDR3 spans 13 residues. The DNA of the CDR3 is TGTGCCAGCAGTGTAGGGGCCAACTACGAGCAGTACTTC. This translates into CASSVGANYEQYF.

This chain joins TRBV7-2 and TRBJ1-1; 11 nucleotides align to TRBD1. Germline assignment: CDR1 SGHTA and CDR2 FQGNSA. The CDR3 is made up of 14 amino acids. V lost 6 bases to trimming and J lost 6 bases; unmatched junction nucleotides: 6. CDR3 sequence: CASSNLDRGPEAFF. DNA of the CDR3: TGTGCCAGCAGTAACCTGGACAGGGGGCCTGAAGCTTTCTTT.

The chain has TRBV6-4 and TRBJ2-2; D is uncertain. This CDR3 is built from 15 residues. V dropped 3 bases and J dropped 0 bases, with 8 bases sitting between them. CDR1 and CDR2 from the germline V gene are MRHNA and SNTAGT. As DNA, the CDR3 is TGTGCCAGCAGTGAACAGACGGCGAACACCGGGGAGCTGTTTTTT. It encodes CASSEQTANTGELFF.

The chain recombines TRBV27 with TRBJ2-7; 7 positions match TRBD1. The CDR3 loop spans 14 amino acids. From germline, CDR1 is MNHEY and CDR2 SMNVEV (reference sequence). The V gene end was trimmed by 5 bases and the J gene end by 0 bases; junction bases not matched to a gene: 4. In nucleotides, the CDR3 is TGTGCCAGCAGTCCCGCAGGGGGCTCCTACGAGCAGTACTTC. Amino acids: CASSPAGGSYEQYF.

The chain employs TRBV7-2 and TRBJ1-1, with TRBD1 matching 7 bases. Germline lookup yields CDR1 SGHTA and CDR2 FQGNSA. The V and J ends lost 0 bases and 3 bases, in that order; junction bases with no gene match: 7. This CDR3 is 16 amino acids long. The CDR3 spells CASSLAQGVRYTEAFF. The CDR3 DNA is TGTGCCAGCAGCTTAGCTCAGGGGGTAAGGTACACTGAAGCTTTCTTT.

This clone was seen once. The chain combines TRBV10-3 with TRBJ2-6; D call uncertain. The V gene lost 10 bases and the J gene lost 0 bases, with 13 bases spanning the gap. Germline V gives CDR1 ENHRY, CDR2 SYGVKD. The CDR3 is 15 amino acids. CDR3 nucleotides: TGTGCCACAACTCCACAGCTCTCTGGGGCCAACGTCCTGACTTTC. Residues: CATTPQLSGANVLTF.

This chain links TRBV19 with TRBJ2-5; D might be TRBD2 (6 bases). Germline V gene sequence: CDR1 LNHDA, CDR2 SQIVND (reference sequence). CDR3 length: 14 amino acids. The germline V and J ends were trimmed by 9 bases and 3 bases, with 17 bases remaining between them. The CDR3 sequence: CASGHLGGEETQYF. In DNA, the CDR3 is TGTGCCAGCGGCCACCTCGGGGGTGAAGAGACCCAGTACTTC.

The genes are TRBV9 and TRBJ2-6, with 9 bases that match TRBD2. CDR1 SGDLS and CDR2 YYNGEE come from the germline V gene. The CDR3 extends over 18 amino acids. Unmatched junction bases numbered 10, after V lost 4 bases and J lost 2 bases. The CDR3 region is CASSRGAGGATGANVLTF. The DNA for the CDR3 is TGTGCCAGCAGCCGAGGGGCGGGGGGGGCAACTGGGGCCAACGTCCTGACTTTC.

V gene TRBV19 combines with J gene TRBJ2-7, with D perhaps TRBD1 (5 bases). The CDR3 spans 14 residues. The ends were cut back, 9 bases at V and 0 bases at J, with 15 bases in the middle. Germline CDR1 is LNHDA and CDR2 is SQIVND (reference sequence). The CDR3 loop is CARQDSPHSYEQYF. The CDR3 DNA sequence: TGTGCCAGACAAGACAGTCCTCACTCCTACGAGCAGTACTTC.

DNA of the CDR3: TGCGCCAGCAGCCAAGATGCTAGCGGGGGGCTGAATGAGCAGTTCTTC. Amino acids: CASSQDASGGLNEQFF. V is TRBV4-3 and J is TRBJ2-1, with 11 bases aligning to TRBD2. V was clipped by 0 bases and J by 7 bases; unmatched bases: 5. Looked up from germline, CDR1 is LGHNA and CDR2 is YSLEER. This CDR3 spans 16 amino acids.

This chain links TRBV29-1 with TRBJ2-2; D possibly corresponds to TRBD1 (6 bases). The germline V and J ends were trimmed by 5 bases and 0 bases, with 22 bases remaining between them. The germline CDR1 and CDR2 sequences are SQVTM and ANQGSEA. This CDR3 has 18 residues. CDR3 sequence (DNA): TGCAGCGTTTCAGAGTCTCGATACAGGGCCTCGAACACCGGGGAGCTGTTTTTT. This gives the protein CSVSESRYRASNTGELFF.

The V and J genes are TRBV19 and TRBJ1-5; D might be TRBD1 (5 bases). V lost 9 bases to trimming and J lost 4 bases, with 13 bases between them. The germline gives CDR1 LNHDA, CDR2 SQIVND (reference sequence). The CDR3 covers 13 residues. The CDR3 loop reads CARESGRNQPQHF. Here the CDR3 DNA reads TGTGCCAGGGAATCAGGGCGAAATCAGCCCCAGCATTTT. The variable domain in full, with the rest retrieved from reference TRBV19 and TRBJ1-5, is DGGITQSPKYLFRKEGQNVTLSCEQNLNHDAMYWYRQDPGQGLRLIYYSQIVNDFQKGDIAEGYSVSREKKESFPLTVTSAQKNPTAFYLCARESGRNQPQHFGDGTRLSIL.

The rearrangement joins TRBV27 to TRBJ1-2; the match to TRBD1 covers 11 bases. Germline CDR1 is MNHEY and CDR2 is SMNVEV (reference sequence). The CDR3 is 14 residues long. Losses at the gene ends were 4 bases for V and 7 bases for J; bases not matched to a gene: 5. The CDR3 reads CASSSGTGGGGYTF. The CDR3 bases are TGTGCCAGCAGTTCCGGGACAGGGGGGGGTGGCTACACCTTC.

V and J are TRBV13 and TRBJ2-5, with D possibly matching TRBD2 (5 bases). This CDR3 is 14 amino acids long. V gave up 1 base and J gave up 5 bases, with 11 bases separating them. CDR1 is PRHDT, CDR2 FYEKMQ, per germline (reference sequence). CDR3 loop: CASSLVGRRETQYF. CDR3 bases: TGTGCCAGCAGCTTAGTTGGTAGGAGGGAGACCCAGTACTTC.

J is TRBJ1-3 and V is TRBV5-5; D not certain. Trimming stripped 0 bases from V and 0 bases from J, with 4 bases between. Per germline, CDR1 SGHKS and CDR2 YYEKEE (reference sequence). The length of the CDR3 is 14 residues. CDR3 DNA sequence: TGTGCCAGCAGCTTGGAGCTCTCTGGAAACACCATATATTTT. This translates into CASSLELSGNTIYF.

The chain links TRBV12-5 to TRBJ2-1; D gene uncertain. The CDR3 runs to 12 residues. Trimming cost V 7 bases and J 5 bases, with 9 bases left between them. CDR1 is LGHNT and CDR2 is FRNRAP in the germline V gene. CDR3 in amino acids: CASALFDNEQFF. CDR3 DNA: TGTGCTAGTGCCTTATTCGACAATGAGCAGTTCTTC.

The rearrangement links TRBV6-5 to TRBJ1-1; 7 nucleotides line up with TRBD1. Germline loops: CDR1 MNHEY, CDR2 SVGAGI. The CDR3 is made up of 14 amino acids. V dropped 1 base and J dropped 8; count of bases not matched to a gene: 7. CDR3 nucleotides: TGTGCCAGCAGTTACTTTAACCGGGACAGCGAAGCTTTCTTT. Translating gives CASSYFNRDSEAFF.

This chain uses TRBV5-4 with TRBJ1-4; D is uncertain. Germline V gene lookup returns CDR1 SGHNT and CDR2 YYREEE (reference sequence). V was cut by 0 bases and J by 7 bases, with 16 bases left in between. This CDR3 has 16 residues. The chain's CDR3 is CASSLGGEGMGEKLFF. DNA of the CDR3: TGTGCCAGCAGCTTGGGCGGAGAGGGCATGGGTGAAAAACTGTTTTTT.

This chain uses TRBV4-3 with TRBJ2-7, with D possibly being TRBD2 (6 bases). V dropped 1 base and J dropped 3 bases, with 7 bases sitting between them. CDR3 length: 13 amino acids. Germline V lookup: CDR1 LGHNA, CDR2 YSLEER. The CDR3 reads CASSQGGDYEQYF. The CDR3 DNA sequence: TGCGCCAGCAGCCAAGGGGGGGACTACGAGCAGTACTTC.